This T cell receptor (beta chain) was sequenced during a study of HIV-infected patients and healthy controls. Study summary: Total CDR3 counts per chain did not differ significantly between patients and controls. General study points: Significant mean usage differences between HIV-infected patients and controls involved eight alpha and eight beta V genes.

With V trimmed by 4 bases and J by 1 base, 8 bases remained unmatched. The CDR3 contains 16 residues. CDR1 is SGHDN, CDR2 FVKESK, per germline. 400 to 550 ng RNA was reverse transcribed with alpha and beta constant-region primers. Alpha and beta chain libraries were made separately by chain-specific third strand synthesis with multiplexing indices. TCRdb re-called the 5' RACE reads with MiXCR, one entry per CDR3 protein. The data contain fewer than 11,000 distinct CDR3 sequences, over 4.5% of them singletons. Notes on this clonotype: The antigen is not known.

Whole blood was used without fractionation, so all unsorted peripheral T cells were included. The sequence was obtained from an adult with HIV infection. Sequencing was performed on blood, taken before antiretroviral therapy. This chain connects TRBV14 to TRBJ2-3, with 7 bases fitting TRBD2. In DNA form, the CDR3 reads TGTGCCAGCAGCCCTCCAGCGGGATGGGGCACAGATACGCAGTATTTT. This translates into CASSPPAGWGTDTQYF.